This TCR beta chain was recovered during a study of blood T cell repertoires in COVID-19. Study-wide background: The United States, Italy and Spain provided the acute and convalescent COVID-19 samples. Nucleic acid was either cDNA or gDNA, and it came from T cells, B-cell-depleted T cells, or PBMCs.

Participants, about 18 to 95 years old, spanned around 25 US areas. Categorization into cohorts depended on clinical history that participants reported. The CDR3 covers 11 residues. Trimming removed 6 bases from V and 7 bases from J, with 9 bases in between. Germline CDR1 MDHEN, CDR2 SYDVKM. TCRdb's table, derived via immunoSEQ multiplex PCR, lists solely in-frame clones and lacks some. The sample holds 350,000 to 550,000 clones, about 85% seen once. This clone was seen just once. Sequences were obtained from PBMCs or T cells enriched from blood (not recorded which). The sequence derives from a woman in her late teens or twenties with acute COVID-19. The chain carries TRBV28 and TRBJ1-1; D remains unclear. The CDR3, as DNA: TGTGCCAGCAGCCGAGGGAGTGAAGCTTTCTTT. Encoded protein: CASSRGSEAFF.